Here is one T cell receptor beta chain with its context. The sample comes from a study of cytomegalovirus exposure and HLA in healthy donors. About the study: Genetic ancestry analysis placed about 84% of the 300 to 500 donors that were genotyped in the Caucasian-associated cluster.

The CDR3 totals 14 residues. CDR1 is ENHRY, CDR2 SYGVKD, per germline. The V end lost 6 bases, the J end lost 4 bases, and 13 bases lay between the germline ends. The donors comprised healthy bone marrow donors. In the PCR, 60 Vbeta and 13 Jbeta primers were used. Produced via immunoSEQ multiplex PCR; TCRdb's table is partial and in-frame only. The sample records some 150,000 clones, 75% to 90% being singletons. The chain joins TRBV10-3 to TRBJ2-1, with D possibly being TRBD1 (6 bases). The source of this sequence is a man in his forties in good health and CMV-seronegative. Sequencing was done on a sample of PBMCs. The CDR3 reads CAIRQTGDYNEQFF. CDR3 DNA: TGTGCCATCAGGCAGACAGGAGATTACAATGAGCAGTTCTTC.